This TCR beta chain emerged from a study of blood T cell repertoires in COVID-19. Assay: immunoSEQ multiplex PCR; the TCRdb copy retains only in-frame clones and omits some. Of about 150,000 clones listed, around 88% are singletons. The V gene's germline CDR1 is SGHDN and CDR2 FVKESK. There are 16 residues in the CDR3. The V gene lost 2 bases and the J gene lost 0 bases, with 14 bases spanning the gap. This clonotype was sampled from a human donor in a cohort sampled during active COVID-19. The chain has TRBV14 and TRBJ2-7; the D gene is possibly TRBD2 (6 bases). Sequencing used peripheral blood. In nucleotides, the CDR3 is TGTGCCAGCAGCCAATACGGCGGGGTTAGCTCCTACGAGCAGTACTTC. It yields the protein CASSQYGGVSSYEQYF.